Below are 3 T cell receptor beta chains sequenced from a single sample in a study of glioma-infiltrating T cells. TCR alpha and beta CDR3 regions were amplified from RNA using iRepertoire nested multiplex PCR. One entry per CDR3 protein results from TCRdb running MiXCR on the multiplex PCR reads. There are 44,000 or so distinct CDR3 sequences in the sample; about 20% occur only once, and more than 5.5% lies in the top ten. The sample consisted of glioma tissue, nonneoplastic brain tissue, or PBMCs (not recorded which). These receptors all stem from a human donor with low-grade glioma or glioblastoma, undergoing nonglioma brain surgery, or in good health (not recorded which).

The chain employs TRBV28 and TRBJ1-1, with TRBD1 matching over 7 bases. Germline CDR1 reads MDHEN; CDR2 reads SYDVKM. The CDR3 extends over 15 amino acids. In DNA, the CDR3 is TGTGGCAGTCGGTATTCCGGGACAGTGAACACTGAAGCTTTCTTT. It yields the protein CGSRYSGTVNTEAFF.

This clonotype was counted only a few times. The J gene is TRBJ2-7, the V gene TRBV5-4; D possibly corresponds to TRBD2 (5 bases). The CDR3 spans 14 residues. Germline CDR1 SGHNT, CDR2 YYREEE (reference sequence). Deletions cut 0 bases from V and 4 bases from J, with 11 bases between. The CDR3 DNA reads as TGTGCCAGCAGCTTGGGCCGGGGAGAGTACGAGCAGTACTTC. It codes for CASSLGRGEYEQYF.

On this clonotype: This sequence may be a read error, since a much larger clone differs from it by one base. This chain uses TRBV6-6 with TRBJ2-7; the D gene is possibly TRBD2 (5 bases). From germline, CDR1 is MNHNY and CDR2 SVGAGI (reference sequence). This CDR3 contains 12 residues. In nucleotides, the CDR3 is TGTGCCATCAGTGAGTTAGGAGGCGAGCAGTACTTC. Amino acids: CAISELGGEQYF.